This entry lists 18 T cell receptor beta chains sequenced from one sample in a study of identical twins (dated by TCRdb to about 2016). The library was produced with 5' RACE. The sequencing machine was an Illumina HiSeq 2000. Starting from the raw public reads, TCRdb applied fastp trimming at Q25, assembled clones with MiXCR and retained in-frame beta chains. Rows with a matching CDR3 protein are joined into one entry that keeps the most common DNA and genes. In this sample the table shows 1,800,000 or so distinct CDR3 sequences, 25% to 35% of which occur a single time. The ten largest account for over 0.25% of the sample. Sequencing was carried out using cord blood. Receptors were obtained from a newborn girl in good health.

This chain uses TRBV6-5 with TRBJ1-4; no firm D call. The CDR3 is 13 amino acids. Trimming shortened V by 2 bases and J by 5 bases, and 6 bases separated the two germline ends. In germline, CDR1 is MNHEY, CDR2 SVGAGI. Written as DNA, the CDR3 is TGTGCCAGCAGTTACGTCCTCAATGAAAAACTGTTTTTT. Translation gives CASSYVLNEKLFF.

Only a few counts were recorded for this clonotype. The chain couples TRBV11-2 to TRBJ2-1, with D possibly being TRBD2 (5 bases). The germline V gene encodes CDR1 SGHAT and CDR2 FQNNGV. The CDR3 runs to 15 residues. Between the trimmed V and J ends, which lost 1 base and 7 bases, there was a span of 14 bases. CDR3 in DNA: TGTGCCAGCAGCTTAGGCGTAGTTTCGGGGAATGAGCAGTTCTTC. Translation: CASSLGVVSGNEQFF.

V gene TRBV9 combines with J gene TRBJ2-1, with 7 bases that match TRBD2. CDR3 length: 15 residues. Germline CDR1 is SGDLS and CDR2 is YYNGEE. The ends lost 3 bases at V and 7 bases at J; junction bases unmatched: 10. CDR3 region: CASSAVSGEVNEQFF. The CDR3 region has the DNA TGTGCCAGCAGCGCCGTAAGCGGGGAGGTTAATGAGCAGTTCTTC.

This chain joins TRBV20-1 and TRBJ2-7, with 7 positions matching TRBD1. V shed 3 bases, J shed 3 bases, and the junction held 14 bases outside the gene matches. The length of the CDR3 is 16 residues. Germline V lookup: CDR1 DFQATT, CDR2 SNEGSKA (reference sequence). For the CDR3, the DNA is TGCAGTGCTAGGGGCCCGTTGACAGGGTCTTACTACGAGCAGTACTTC. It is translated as CSARGPLTGSYYEQYF.

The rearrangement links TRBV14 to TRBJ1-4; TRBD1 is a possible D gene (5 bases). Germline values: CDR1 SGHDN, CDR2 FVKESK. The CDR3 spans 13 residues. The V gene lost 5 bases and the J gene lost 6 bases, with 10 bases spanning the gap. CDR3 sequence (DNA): TGTGCCAGCAGCGGCGGGGGAGATGAAAAACTGTTTTTT. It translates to CASSGGGDEKLFF.

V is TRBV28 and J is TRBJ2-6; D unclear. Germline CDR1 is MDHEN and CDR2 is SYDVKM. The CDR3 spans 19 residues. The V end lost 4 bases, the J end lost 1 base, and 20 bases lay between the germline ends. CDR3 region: CASSSPLSRGRSGANVLTF. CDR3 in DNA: TGTGCCAGCAGTTCACCCCTCTCTCGAGGCCGATCTGGGGCCAACGTCCTGACTTTC.

The CDR3 DNA is TGTGCCAGCAGTTTAGCGCCCCCGGGACTAGCGGGAGTTGTTGAGCAGTTCTTC. This sequence encodes CASSLAPPGLAGVVEQFF. The genes are TRBV12-3 or TRBV12-4 and TRBJ2-1, with 14 bases fitting TRBD2. Trimming removed 0 bases from V and 9 bases from J; junction bases left unmatched: 10. CDR3 length: 18 residues.

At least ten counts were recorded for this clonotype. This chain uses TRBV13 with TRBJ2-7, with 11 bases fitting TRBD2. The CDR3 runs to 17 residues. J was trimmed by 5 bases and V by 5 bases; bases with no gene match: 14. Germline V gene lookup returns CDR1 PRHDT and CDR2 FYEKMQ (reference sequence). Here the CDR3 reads CASSPGKLAGVPHEQYF. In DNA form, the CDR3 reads TGTGCCAGCAGCCCAGGGAAACTAGCGGGGGTTCCTCACGAGCAGTACTTC.

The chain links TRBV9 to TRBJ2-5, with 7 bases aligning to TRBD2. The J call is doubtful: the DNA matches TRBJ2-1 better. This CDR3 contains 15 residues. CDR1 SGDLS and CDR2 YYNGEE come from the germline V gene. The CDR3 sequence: CASSPSLASQETQFF. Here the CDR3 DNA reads TGTGCCAGCAGCCCCTCACTAGCGAGCCAAGAGACCCAGTTCTTC.

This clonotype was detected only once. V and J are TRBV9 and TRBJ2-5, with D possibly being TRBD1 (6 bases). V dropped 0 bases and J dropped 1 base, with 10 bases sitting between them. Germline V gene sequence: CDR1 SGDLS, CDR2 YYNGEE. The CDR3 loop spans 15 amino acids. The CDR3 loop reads CASSVVGGPQETQYF. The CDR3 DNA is TGTGCCAGCAGCGTAGTAGGGGGACCCCAAGAGACCCAGTACTTC.

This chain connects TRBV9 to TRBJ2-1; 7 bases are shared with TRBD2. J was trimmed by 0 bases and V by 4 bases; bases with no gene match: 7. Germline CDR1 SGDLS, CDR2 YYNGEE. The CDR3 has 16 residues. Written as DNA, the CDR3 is TGTGCCAGCAGCCCCCCTAGCGGTTACTCCTACAATGAGCAGTTCTTC. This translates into CASSPPSGYSYNEQFF.

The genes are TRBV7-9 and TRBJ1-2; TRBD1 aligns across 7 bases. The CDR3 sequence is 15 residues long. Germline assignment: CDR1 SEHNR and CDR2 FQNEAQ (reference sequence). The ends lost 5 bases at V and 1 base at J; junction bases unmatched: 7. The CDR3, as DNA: TGTGCCAGCAGCCGCGACAGGGCCCTTAACTATGGCTACACCTTC. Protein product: CASSRDRALNYGYTF.

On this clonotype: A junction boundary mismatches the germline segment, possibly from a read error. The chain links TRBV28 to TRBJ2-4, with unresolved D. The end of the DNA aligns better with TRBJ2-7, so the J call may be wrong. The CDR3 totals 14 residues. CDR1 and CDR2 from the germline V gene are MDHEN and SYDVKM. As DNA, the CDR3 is TGTGCCGGCAGTTTTCCGGGCTCCGACTACGAGCAGTACTTC. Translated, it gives CAGSFPGSDYEQYF.

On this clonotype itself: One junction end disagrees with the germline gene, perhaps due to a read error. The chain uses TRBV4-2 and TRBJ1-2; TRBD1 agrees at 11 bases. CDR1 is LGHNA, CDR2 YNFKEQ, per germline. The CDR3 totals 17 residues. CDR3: CASSGSGTGGRGYGHTF. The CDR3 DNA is TGTGCCAGCAGCGGTTCCGGGACAGGGGGAAGAGGCTATGGCCACACCTTC.

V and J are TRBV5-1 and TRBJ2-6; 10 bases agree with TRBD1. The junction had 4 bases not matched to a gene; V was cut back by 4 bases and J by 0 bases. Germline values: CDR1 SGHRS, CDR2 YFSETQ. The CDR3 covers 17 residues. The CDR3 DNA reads TGCGCCAGCAGCGTAGGGACAGGGGCCTCTGGGGCCAACGTCCTGACTTTC. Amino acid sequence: CASSVGTGASGANVLTF.

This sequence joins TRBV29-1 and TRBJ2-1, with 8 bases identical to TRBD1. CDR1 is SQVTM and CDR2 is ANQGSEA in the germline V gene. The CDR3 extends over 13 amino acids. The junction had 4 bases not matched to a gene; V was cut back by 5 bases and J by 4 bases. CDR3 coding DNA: TGCAGCGTTCGGACAGGGCTTTACAATGAGCAGTTCTTC. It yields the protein CSVRTGLYNEQFF.

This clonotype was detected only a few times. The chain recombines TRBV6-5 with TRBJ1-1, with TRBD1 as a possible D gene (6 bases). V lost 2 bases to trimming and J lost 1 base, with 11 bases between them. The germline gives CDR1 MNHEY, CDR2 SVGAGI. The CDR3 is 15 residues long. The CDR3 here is CASSYLQGRNTEAFF. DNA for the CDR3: TGTGCCAGCAGTTACCTCCAGGGGAGGAACACTGAAGCTTTCTTT.

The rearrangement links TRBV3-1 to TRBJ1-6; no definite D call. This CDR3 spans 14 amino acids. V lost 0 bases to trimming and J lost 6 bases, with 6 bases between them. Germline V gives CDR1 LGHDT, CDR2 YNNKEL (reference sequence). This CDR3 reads CASSQEVSNSPLHF. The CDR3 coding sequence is TGTGCCAGCAGCCAAGAGGTCAGTAATTCACCCCTCCACTTT. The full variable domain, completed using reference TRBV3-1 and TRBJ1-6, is DTAVSQTPKYLVTQMGNDKSIKCEQNLGHDTMYWYKQDSKKFLKIMFSYNNKELIINETVPNRFSPKSPDKAHLNLHINSLELGDSAVYFCASSQEVSNSPLHFGNGTRLTVT.